What follows is one T cell receptor beta chain and its context. Its cognate antigen is unknown. Trimming stripped 3 bases from V and 4 bases from J, with 5 bases between. Germline V CDR1 and CDR2: WNHNN, SYGVQD (reference sequence). CDR3 length: 12 residues. This sample was taken from a study of lymphopenia after photon versus proton radiotherapy. Study results and caveats: Post-nadir diversity loss with photons came from oligoclonal expansion, particularly CD8+ Temra cells. Larger post-nadir TCR diversity loss correlated inversely with survival in deceased patients. Under photons, naive T cells and diversity fell while effector/memory populations rose.

This table comes from immunoSEQ multiplex PCR, and its TCRdb copy is limited to in-frame clones, with some not included. The profile covers 15,000 to 20,000 clones, with 75% to 90% appearing a single time and 9% to 10% taken by the ten largest. V usage is TRBV10-1 and J usage is TRBJ2-3, with D unresolved. This sample comprised peripheral blood, obtained from a patient treated with proton-based radiotherapy. This clonotype was sampled from a man between 65 and 85 years old with pancreatic cancer. Here the CDR3 DNA reads TGCGCCAGCAGTGACAGCGCAGATACGCAGTATTTT. Translation: CASSDSADTQYF.